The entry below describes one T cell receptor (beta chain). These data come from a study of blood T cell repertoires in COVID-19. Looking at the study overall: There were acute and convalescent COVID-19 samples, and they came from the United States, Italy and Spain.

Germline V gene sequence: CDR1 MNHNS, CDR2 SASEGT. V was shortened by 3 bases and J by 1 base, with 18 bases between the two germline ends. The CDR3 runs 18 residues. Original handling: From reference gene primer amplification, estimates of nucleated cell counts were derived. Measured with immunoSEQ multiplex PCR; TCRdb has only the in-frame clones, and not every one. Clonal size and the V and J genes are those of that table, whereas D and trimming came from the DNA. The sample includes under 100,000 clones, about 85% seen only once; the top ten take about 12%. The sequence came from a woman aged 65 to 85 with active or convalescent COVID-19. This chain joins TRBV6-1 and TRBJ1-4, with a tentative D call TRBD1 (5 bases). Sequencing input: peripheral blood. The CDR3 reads CASSDRWVRVGTNEKLFF. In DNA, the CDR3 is TGTGCCAGCAGTGATCGGTGGGTCAGGGTAGGAACTAATGAAAAACTGTTTTTT.